The present T cell receptor beta chain was sequenced within a study of cytomegalovirus exposure and HLA in healthy donors. Study-wide findings and caveats: Many donors carried some public TCRs, although rarity characterized most TCR sequences.

On this clone: Its antigen remains unidentified.

CDR1 is SGHAT and CDR2 is FQNNGV in the germline V gene. V lost 3 bases to trimming and J lost 2 bases; unmatched junction nucleotides: 2. This CDR3 region has 14 residues. 60 Vbeta and 13 Jbeta primers were used in PCR. Sequencing used immunoSEQ multiplex PCR; TCRdb keeps in-frame clones, though not all of them. The sample has 140,000 to 150,000 clones; 75% are singletons. The sequencing input was PBMCs. The clonotype comes from a man aged 25 to 40 in good health and CMV-seronegative. This chain joins TRBV11-2 and TRBJ2-7; 9 positions match TRBD1. The CDR3 region is CASSFGTGPYEQYF. CDR3 nucleotide sequence: TGTGCCAGCAGCTTTGGGACAGGGCCCTACGAGCAGTACTTC.